The rows below give T cell receptor beta chains drawn from one sample of a study of post-analysis software for immune sequencing data. TCRdb re-derived calls from the PCR reads in MiXCR, one entry per CDR3 protein. The sample holds roughly 800,000 distinct CDR3 sequences; 25% to 30% are singletons and the top ten take roughly 0.57%. What was sequenced was blood. The receptors were sampled from a girl aged 10-17 years with multiple sclerosis. Both conserved end residues are part of each CDR3. The order of the fields is V gene, clone size, D gene, J gene, CDR3 protein, CDR3 DNA. The D gene is left open where the match is weak. Where a row states a size, it is once, few, many or the class of an expanded clone; other rows omit it.

>TRBV27|few|-|TRBJ1-1
CASSFIGGGTEAFF
TGTGCCAGCAGTTTTATAGGAGGGGGCACTGAAGCTTTCTTT
>TRBV20-1|-|TRBD2|TRBJ2-1
CSASPASGRVNEQFF
TGCAGTGCTAGTCCGGCTAGCGGGAGGGTCAATGAGCAGTTCTTC
>TRBV15|-|-|TRBJ1-3
CATSRDLSVAGSYTIYF
TGTGCCACCAGCAGAGATCTTTCGGTAGCCGGTAGCTACACCATATATTTT
>TRBV11-2|few|-|TRBJ2-7
CASSRGGGRAVTLYEQYF
TGTGCCAGCAGCAGAGGAGGGGGGAGGGCAGTAACACTTTACGAGCAGTACTTC
>TRBV6-6|-|-|TRBJ1-2
CASSYSGRFYGYTF
TGTGCCAGCAGTTACTCGGGCAGATTCTATGGCTACACCTTC
>TRBV10-2|-|-|TRBJ2-1
CASSEPSPLGAEQFF
TGCGCCAGCAGTGAGCCCAGCCCCTTGGGAGCTGAGCAGTTCTTC
>TRBV27|-|TRBD1|TRBJ2-1
CASSYRTGGYNEQFF
TGTGCCAGCAGTTACCGGACAGGGGGATACAATGAGCAGTTCTTC
>TRBV6-5|-|TRBD1|TRBJ1-2
CASTSDRGVNYGYTF
TGTGCCAGCACTAGTGACAGGGGGGTTAACTATGGCTACACCTTC
>TRBV6-1|-|-|TRBJ2-4
CASSEHLGGAAKNIQYF
TGTGCCAGCAGTGAGCACCTAGGGGGTGCGGCCAAAAACATTCAGTACTTC
>TRBV7-2|few|-|TRBJ2-7
CASSPSSGVGEQYF
TGTGCCAGCAGCCCCAGCTCCGGGGTTGGGGAGCAGTACTTC
>TRBV4-3|-|TRBD1|TRBJ1-2
CASSQVGTGDSYGYTF
TGCGCCAGCAGCCAAGTCGGGACAGGAGACAGCTATGGCTACACCTTC
>TRBV7-9|-|-|TRBJ1-6
CASSLTSGILSLHF
TGTGCCAGCAGCTTAACCTCCGGGATTCTGTCCCTCCACTTT
>TRBV3-1|once|-|TRBJ2-4
CASSAWDSAKNIQYF
TGTGCCAGCAGCGCCTGGGACTCAGCCAAAAACATTCAGTACTTC
>TRBV20-1|-|-|TRBJ2-7
CSSLRPGKTYEQYF
TGCAGTTCACTCCGCCCGGGTAAGACCTACGAGCAGTACTTC
>TRBV20-1|few|-|TRBJ1-5
CSARDYNREWSNQPQHF
TGCAGTGCTAGAGATTATAACAGGGAATGGAGCAATCAGCCCCAGCATTTT
>TRBV21-1|few|-|TRBJ1-6
CASSKALMTGTRHGDSPLHF
TGTGCCAGCAGCAAAGCGCTGATGACAGGAACAAGGCACGGAGATTCACCCCTCCACTTT
>TRBV28|-|TRBD2|TRBJ2-3
CASSLSTSGSADTQYF
TGTGCCAGCAGTTTATCTACTAGCGGGAGTGCAGATACGCAGTATTTT
>TRBV20-1|-|-|TRBJ1-2
CSAPHLQGRHGYTF
TGCAGTGCTCCTCATTTACAGGGACGGCATGGCTACACCTTC
>TRBV5-6|-|-|TRBJ1-4
CASTLLLGGLQKLFF
TGTGCCAGCACCCTTTTACTCGGCGGCTTACAGAAACTGTTTTTT
>TRBV5-1|-|-|TRBJ2-1
CASRYRDPGHEQFF
TGCGCCAGCAGGTACCGGGACCCGGGGCATGAGCAGTTCTTC
>TRBV12-3/TRBV12-4|few|TRBD2|TRBJ2-3
CATSGGYTQYF
TGTGCGACTAGCGGGGGATATACGCAGTATTTT
>TRBV10-3|few|-|TRBJ2-7
CATSGWSEGGYEQYF
TGTGCCACTTCGGGTTGGAGCGAGGGCGGCTACGAGCAGTACTTC
>TRBV5-1|few|-|TRBJ2-3
CASRQDGLSGYTQYF
TGCGCCAGCAGACAAGACGGACTCTCCGGGTATACGCAGTATTTT
>TRBV27|few|-|TRBJ2-1
CASSRGRGNEQFF
TGTGCCAGCAGCCGGGGACGGGGGAATGAGCAGTTCTTC
>TRBV4-1|-|TRBD2|TRBJ2-1
CASSQFGAGESTYNEQFF
TGCGCCAGCAGCCAATTTGGCGCGGGAGAGTCGACCTACAATGAGCAGTTCTTC
>TRBV14|few|-|TRBJ1-6
CASRSVDNSPLHF
TGTGCCAGCAGGTCCGTGGATAATTCACCCCTCCACTTT
>TRBV29-1|few|-|TRBJ2-7
CSAEDPDRNGYEQYF
TGCAGCGCCGAAGACCCCGACAGAAACGGCTACGAGCAGTACTTC
>TRBV9|few|TRBD2|TRBJ2-3
CASSGGSFTDTQYF
TGTGCCAGCAGCGGCGGGAGTTTCACAGATACGCAGTATTTT